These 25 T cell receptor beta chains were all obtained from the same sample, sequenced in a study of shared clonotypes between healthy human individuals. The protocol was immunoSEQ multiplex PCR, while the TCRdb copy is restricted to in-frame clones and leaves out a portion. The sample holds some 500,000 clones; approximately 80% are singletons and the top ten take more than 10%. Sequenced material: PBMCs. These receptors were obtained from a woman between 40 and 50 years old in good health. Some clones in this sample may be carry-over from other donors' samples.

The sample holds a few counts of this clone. The CDR3 sequence is CASSEQGFDYGYTF. The CDR3 bases are TGTGCCAGCAGTGAGCAGGGGTTCGACTATGGCTACACCTTC. The chain carries TRBV6-1 and TRBJ1-2; possible D gene TRBD1, 6 bases. This CDR3 spans 14 amino acids. Germline CDR1 and CDR2: MNHNS and SASEGT. V was pared by 3 bases and J by 3 bases, with 11 bases between.

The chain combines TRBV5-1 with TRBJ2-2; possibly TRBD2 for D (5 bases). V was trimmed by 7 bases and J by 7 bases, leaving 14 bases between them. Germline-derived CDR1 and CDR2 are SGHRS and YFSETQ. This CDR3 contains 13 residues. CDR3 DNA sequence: TGCGCCAGCTCTGGACGCGAGGGCGGGGAGCTGTTTTTT. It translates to CASSGREGGELFF. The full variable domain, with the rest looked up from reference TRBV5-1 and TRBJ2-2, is KAGVTQTPRYLIKTRGQQVTLSCSPISGHRSVSWYQQTPGQGLQFLFEYFSETQRNKGNFPGRFSGRQFSNSRSEMNVSTLELGDSALYLCASSGREGGELFFGEGSRLTVL.

The CDR3 sequence is CASSPPLPYEQYF. CDR3 sequence (DNA): TGTGCCAGCAGCCCCCCTCTGCCCTACGAGCAGTACTTC. The V and J genes are TRBV7-3 and TRBJ2-7; D is undetermined. Trimming took 5 bases from V and 2 from J, leaving 10 bases between them. The CDR3 is made up of 13 amino acids. Germline V lookup: CDR1 SGHTA, CDR2 FQGTGA.

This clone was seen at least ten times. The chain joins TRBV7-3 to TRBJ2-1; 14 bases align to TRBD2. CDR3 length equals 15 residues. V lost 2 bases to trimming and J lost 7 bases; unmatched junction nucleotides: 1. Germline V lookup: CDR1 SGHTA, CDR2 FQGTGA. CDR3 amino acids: CASSLRTSGRNEQFF. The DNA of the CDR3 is TGTGCCAGCAGCTTACGGACTAGCGGGAGGAATGAGCAGTTCTTC.

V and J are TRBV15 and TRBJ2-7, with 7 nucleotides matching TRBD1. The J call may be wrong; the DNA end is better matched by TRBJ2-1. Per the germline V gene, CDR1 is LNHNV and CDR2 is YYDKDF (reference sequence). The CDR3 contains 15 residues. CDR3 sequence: CATSRRQGAPYEQFF. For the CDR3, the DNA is TGTGCCACCAGCAGGAGACAGGGCGCTCCCTACGAGCAGTTCTTC.

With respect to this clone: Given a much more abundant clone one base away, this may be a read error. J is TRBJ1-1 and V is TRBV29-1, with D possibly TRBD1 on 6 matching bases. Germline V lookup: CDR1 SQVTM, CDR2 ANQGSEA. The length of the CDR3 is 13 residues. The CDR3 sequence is CSVGTLLNAEALF. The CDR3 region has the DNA TGCAGCGTCGGGACACTTCTGAACGCTGAAGCTCTCTTT.

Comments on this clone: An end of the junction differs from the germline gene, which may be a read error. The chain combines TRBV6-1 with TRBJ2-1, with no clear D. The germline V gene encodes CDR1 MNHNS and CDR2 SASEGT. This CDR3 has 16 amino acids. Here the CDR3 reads CASSEIPAGSYNGQFF. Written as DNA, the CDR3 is TGTGCCAGCAGTGAGATTCCGGCAGGCTCCTACAATGGGCAGTTCTTC.

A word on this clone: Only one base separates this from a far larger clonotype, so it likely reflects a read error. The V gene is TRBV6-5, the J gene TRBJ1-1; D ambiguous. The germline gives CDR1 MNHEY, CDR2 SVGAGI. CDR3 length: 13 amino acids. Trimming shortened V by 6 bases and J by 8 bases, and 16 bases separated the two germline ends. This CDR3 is CASSTLGVWEAFF. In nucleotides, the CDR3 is TGTGCCAGCAGCACCCTCGGGGTCTGGGAAGCTTTCTTT.

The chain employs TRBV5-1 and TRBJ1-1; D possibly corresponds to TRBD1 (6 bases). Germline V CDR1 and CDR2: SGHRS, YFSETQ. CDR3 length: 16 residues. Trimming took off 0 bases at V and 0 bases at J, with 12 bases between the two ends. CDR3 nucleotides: TGCGCCAGCAGCTTGGGCACAGGGTTCATGAACACTGAAGCTTTCTTT. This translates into CASSLGTGFMNTEAFF.

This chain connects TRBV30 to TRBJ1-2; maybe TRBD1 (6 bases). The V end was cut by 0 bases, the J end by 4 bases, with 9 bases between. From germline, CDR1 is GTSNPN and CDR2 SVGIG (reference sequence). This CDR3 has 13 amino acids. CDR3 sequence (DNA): TGTGCCTGGAGTGTCAAGGGGGTCTATGGCTACACCTTC. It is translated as CAWSVKGVYGYTF.

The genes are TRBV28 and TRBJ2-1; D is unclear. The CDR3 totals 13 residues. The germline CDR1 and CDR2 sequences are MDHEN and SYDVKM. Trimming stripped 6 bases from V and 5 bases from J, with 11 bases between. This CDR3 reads CASSLDWNNEQFF. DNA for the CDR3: TGTGCCAGCAGCCTAGACTGGAACAATGAGCAGTTCTTC. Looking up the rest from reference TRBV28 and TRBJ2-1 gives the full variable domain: DVKVTQSSRYLVKRTGEKVFLECVQDMDHENMFWYRQDPGLGLRLIYFSYDVKMKEKGDIPEGYSVSREKKERFSLILESASTNQTSMYLCASSLDWNNEQFFGPGTRLTVL.

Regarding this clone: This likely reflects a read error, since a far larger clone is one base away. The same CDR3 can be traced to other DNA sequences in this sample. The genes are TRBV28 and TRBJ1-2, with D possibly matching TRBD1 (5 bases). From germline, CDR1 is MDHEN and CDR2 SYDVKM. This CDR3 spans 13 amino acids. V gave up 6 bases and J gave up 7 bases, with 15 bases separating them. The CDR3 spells CASSKRTGVGYTF. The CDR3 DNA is TGTGCCAGCAGCAAAAGGACGGGGGTTGGCTACACCTTC.

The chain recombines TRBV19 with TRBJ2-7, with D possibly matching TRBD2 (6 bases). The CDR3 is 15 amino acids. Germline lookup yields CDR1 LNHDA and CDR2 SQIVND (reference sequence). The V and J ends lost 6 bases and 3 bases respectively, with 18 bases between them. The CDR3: CASSHGAGFDYEQYF. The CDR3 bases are TGTGCCAGTAGCCACGGGGCGGGGTTCGACTACGAGCAGTACTTC. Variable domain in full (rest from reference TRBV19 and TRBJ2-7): DGGITQSPKYLFRKEGQNVTLSCEQNLNHDAMYWYRQDPGQGLRLIYYSQIVNDFQKGDIAEGYSVSREKKESFPLTVTSAQKNPTAFYLCASSHGAGFDYEQYFGPGTRLTVT.

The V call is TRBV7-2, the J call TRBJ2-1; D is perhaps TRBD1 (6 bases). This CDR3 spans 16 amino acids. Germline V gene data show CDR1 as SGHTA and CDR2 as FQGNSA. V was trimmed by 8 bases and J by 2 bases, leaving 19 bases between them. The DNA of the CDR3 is TGTGCCAGCGCCACGGCCCCAGGGGTCCCCTACAATGAGCAGTTCTTC. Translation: CASATAPGVPYNEQFF.

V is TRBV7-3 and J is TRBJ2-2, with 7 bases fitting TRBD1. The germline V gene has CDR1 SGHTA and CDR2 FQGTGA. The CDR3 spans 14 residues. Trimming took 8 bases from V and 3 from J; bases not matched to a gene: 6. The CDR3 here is CASQDRFDTGELFF. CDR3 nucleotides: TGTGCCAGCCAGGACAGGTTCGACACCGGGGAGCTGTTTTTT.

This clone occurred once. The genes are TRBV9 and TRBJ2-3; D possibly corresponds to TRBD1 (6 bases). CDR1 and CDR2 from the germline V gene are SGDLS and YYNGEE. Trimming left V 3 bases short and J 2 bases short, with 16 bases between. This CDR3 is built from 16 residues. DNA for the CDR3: TGTGCCAGCAGCGCCTCCGCAGGGGCCCACACAGATACGCAGTATTTT. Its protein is CASSASAGAHTDTQYF. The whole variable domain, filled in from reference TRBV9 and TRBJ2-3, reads DSGVTQTPKHLITATGQRVTLRCSPRSGDLSVYWYQQSLDQGLQFLIQYYNGEERAKGNILERFSAQQFPDLHSELNLSSLELGDSALYFCASSASAGAHTDTQYFGPGTRLTVL.

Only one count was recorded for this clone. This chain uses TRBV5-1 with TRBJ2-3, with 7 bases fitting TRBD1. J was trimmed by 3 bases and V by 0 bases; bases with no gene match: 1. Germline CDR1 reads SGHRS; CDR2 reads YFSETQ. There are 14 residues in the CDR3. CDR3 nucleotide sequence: TGCGCCAGCAGCTTGGAGGACAGGACAGATACGCAGTATTTT. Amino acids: CASSLEDRTDTQYF.

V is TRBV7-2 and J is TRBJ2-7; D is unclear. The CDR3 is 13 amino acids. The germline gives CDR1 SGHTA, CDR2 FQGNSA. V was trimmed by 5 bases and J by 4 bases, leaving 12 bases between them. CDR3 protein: CASSPQTPYEQYF. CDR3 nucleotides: TGTGCCAGCAGCCCCCAGACACCATACGAGCAGTACTTC.

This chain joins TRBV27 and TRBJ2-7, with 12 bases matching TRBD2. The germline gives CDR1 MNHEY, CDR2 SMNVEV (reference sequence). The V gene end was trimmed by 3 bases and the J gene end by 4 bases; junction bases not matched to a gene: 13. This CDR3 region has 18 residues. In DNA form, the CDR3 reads TGTGCCAGCAGTTTTCAGACTAGCGGGGGTCGACGTCGTTACGAGCAGTACTTC. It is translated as CASSFQTSGGRRRYEQYF.

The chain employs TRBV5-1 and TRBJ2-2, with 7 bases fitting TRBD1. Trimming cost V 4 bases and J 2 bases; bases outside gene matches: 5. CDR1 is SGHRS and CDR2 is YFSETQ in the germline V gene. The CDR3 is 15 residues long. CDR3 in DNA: TGCGCCAGCAGCGGCCAGGGGGTAAACACCGGGGAGCTGTTTTTT. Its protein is CASSGQGVNTGELFF.

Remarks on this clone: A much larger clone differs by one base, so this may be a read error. For the CDR3, the DNA is TGTGCCAGCAGTTACGGGAGGGCCACAGATACGCAGTATTTT. Protein sequence: CASSYGRATDTQYF. The chain combines TRBV6-6 with TRBJ2-3; the match to TRBD2 covers 7 bases. The CDR3 totals 14 residues. Germline CDR1 MNHNY, CDR2 SVGAGI (reference sequence). J lost 2 bases, V lost 2 bases, and 1 base had no gene match.

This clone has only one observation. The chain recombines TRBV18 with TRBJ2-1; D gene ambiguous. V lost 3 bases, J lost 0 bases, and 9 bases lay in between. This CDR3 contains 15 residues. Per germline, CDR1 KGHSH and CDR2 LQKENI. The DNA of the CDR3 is TGTGCCAGCTCACCTGTCCCTAGCTCCTACAATGAGCAGTTCTTC. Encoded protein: CASSPVPSSYNEQFF. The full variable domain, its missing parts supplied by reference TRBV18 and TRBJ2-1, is NAGVMQNPRHLVRRRGQEARLRCSPMKGHSHVYWYRQLPEEGLKFMVYLQKENIIDESGMPKERFSAEFPKEGPSILRIQQVVRGDSAAYFCASSPVPSSYNEQFFGPGTRLTVL.

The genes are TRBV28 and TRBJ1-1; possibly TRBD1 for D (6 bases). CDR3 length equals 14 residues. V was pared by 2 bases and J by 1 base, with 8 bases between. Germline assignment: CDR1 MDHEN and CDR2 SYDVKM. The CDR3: CASSLGGANTEAFF. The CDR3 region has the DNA TGTGCCAGCAGTTTAGGGGGGGCGAACACTGAAGCTTTCTTT.

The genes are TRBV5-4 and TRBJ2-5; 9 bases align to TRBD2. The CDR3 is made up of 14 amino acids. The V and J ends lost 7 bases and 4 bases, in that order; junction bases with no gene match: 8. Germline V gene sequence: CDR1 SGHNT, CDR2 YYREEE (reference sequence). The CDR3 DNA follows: TGTGCCAGCCAACGGCAGCGGGAGGTAGAGACCCAGTACTTC. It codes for CASQRQREVETQYF.

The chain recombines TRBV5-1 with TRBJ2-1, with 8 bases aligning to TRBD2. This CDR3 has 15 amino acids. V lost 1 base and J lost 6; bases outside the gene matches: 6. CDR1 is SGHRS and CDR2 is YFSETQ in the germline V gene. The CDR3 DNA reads TGCGCCAGCAGCTTGTCGGGAGGGGGATTCAATGAGCAGTTCTTC. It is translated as CASSLSGGGFNEQFF.